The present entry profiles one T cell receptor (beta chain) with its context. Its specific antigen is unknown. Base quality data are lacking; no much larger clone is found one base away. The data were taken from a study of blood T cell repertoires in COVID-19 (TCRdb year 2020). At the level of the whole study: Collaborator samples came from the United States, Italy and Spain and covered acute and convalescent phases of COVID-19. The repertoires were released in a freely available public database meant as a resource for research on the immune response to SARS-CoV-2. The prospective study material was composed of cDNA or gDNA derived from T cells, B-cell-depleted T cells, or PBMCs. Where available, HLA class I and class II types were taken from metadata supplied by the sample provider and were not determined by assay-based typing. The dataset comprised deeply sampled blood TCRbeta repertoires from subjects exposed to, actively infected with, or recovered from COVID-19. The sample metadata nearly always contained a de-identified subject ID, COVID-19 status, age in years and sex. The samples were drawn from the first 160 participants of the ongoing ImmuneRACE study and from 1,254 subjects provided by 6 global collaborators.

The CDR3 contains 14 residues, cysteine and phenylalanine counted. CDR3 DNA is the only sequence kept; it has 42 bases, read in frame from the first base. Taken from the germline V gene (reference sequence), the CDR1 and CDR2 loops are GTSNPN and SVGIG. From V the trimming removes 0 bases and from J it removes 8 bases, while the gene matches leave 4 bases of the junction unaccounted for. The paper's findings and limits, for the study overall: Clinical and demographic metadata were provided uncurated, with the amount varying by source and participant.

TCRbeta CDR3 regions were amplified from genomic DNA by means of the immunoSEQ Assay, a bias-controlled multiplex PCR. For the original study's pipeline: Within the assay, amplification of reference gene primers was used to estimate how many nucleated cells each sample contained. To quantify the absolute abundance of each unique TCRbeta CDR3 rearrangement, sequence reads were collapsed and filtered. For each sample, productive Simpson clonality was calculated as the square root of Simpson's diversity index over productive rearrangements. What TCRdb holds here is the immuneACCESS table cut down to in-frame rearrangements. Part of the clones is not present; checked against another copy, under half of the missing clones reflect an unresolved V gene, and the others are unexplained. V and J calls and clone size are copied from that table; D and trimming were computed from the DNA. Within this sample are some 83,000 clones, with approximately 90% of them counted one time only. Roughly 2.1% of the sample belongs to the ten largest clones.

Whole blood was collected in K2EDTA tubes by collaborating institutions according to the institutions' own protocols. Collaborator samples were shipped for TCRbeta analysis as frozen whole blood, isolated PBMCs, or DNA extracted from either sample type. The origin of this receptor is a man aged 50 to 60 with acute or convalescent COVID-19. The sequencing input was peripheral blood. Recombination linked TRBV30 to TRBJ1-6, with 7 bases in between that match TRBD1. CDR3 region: CAWSVRTGDSPLHF. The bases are TGTGCCTGGAGTGTTCGCACAGGGGATTCACCCCTCCACTTT.